One and the same sample provided the 30 T cell receptor beta chains below, sequenced in a study of shared T cell receptors in the human thymus. Libraries were prepared by immunoSEQ multiplex PCR; TCRdb keeps only in-frame clonotypes and omits some of them. The sample carries hundreds of thousands of clones, approximately 95% recorded once. Sequencing used thymocytes. Receptors originate from a human donor.

This clone was seen just once. The chain has TRBV28 and TRBJ1-1; D unclear. Trimming shortened V by 5 bases and J by 5 bases, and 12 bases separated the two germline ends. Germline CDR1 reads MDHEN; CDR2 reads SYDVKM. The CDR3 contains 13 residues. CDR3 loop: CASSPPIRTEAFF. CDR3 DNA: TGTGCCAGCAGTCCGCCTATTAGAACTGAAGCTTTCTTT.

The rearrangement links TRBV2 to TRBJ2-5; 15 nucleotides align to TRBD2. This CDR3 has 16 amino acids. The V and J ends lost 7 bases and 3 bases, in that order; junction bases with no gene match: 6. Germline V gene sequence: CDR1 SNHLY, CDR2 FYNNEI. The CDR3 DNA reads TGTGCCAGCACAAGGACTAGCGGGAGGGCGAAAGAGACCCAGTACTTC. This encodes CASTRTSGRAKETQYF.

The J gene is TRBJ2-1, the V gene TRBV28; D perhaps matches TRBD2 (5 bases). Between the trimmed V and J ends, which lost 2 bases and 0 bases, there was a span of 11 bases. This CDR3 contains 16 residues. CDR1 is MDHEN and CDR2 is SYDVKM in the germline V gene. The CDR3 bases are TGTGCCAGCAGTTTAAGCGGACTCAGCTCCTACAATGAGCAGTTCTTC. This translates into CASSLSGLSSYNEQFF.

The V gene is TRBV10-1, the J gene TRBJ2-1; 14 positions agree with TRBD2. With V trimmed by 9 bases and J by 4 bases, 11 bases remained unmatched. Germline CDR1 reads WNHNN; CDR2 reads SYGVQD (reference sequence). The CDR3 is 17 amino acids. The CDR3 spells CASTGTSGRKVYNEQFF. The CDR3 nucleotides are TGCGCCAGTACCGGGACTAGCGGGAGAAAGGTGTACAATGAGCAGTTCTTC.

The V call is TRBV6-5, the J call TRBJ1-5; 11 nucleotides agree with TRBD1. The germline CDR1 and CDR2 sequences are MNHEY and SVGAGI. The trim removed 10 bases at V and 7 bases at J, leaving 12 bases unmatched. CDR3 length equals 15 residues. The CDR3 DNA reads TGTGCCACCCAGGGACAGGGGGTTCGAGGGCAGCCCCAGCATTTT. Translating gives CATQGQGVRGQPQHF.

V gene TRBV27 combines with J gene TRBJ2-1, with 10 bases aligning to TRBD1. The CDR3 covers 17 residues. V shed 2 bases, J shed 2 bases, and the junction held 6 bases outside the gene matches. Germline assignment: CDR1 MNHEY and CDR2 SMNVEV (reference sequence). As DNA, the CDR3 is TGTGCCAGCAGTTTACAAGCCGGGACAGGGGCCTACAATGAGCAGTTCTTC. It yields the protein CASSLQAGTGAYNEQFF.

The chain couples TRBV6-1 to TRBJ2-7; no definite D call. V was clipped by 1 base and J by 4 bases, with 5 bases between them. CDR1 is MNHNS, CDR2 SASEGT, per germline. The CDR3 consists of 12 residues. CDR3 protein: CASSEVGYEQYF. CDR3 DNA sequence: TGTGCCAGCAGTGAAGTTGGGTACGAGCAGTACTTC.

This chain links TRBV4-1 with TRBJ2-7; TRBD1 might be the D (5 bases). The CDR3 is made up of 15 amino acids. The germline V gene has CDR1 MGHRA and CDR2 YSYEKL. V was trimmed by 1 base and J by 3 bases, leaving 13 bases between them. For the CDR3, the DNA is TGCGCCAGCAGCCAAGCCCTAACAGGTCTCTACGAGCAGTACTTC. Translated: CASSQALTGLYEQYF.

The J gene is TRBJ2-7, the V gene TRBV7-6, with 14 bases matching TRBD2. CDR3 length equals 15 residues. Germline assignment: CDR1 SGHVS and CDR2 FNYEAQ. With V trimmed by 1 base and J by 6 bases, 2 bases remained unmatched. The CDR3 loop is CASSLGLAGGPEQYF. CDR3 bases: TGTGCCAGCAGCTTAGGACTAGCGGGAGGGCCCGAGCAGTACTTC.

This rearrangement joins TRBV5-6 to TRBJ2-5, with D possibly being TRBD1 or TRBD2 (5 bases each). The CDR3 totals 18 residues. The V end lost 4 bases, the J end lost 2 bases, and 24 bases lay between the germline ends. Germline V lookup: CDR1 SGHDT, CDR2 YYEEEE. CDR3 in DNA: TGTGCCAGCAGCGGGACGGGGTTGACAAAACAGCGGCAAGAGACCCAGTACTTC. Translated: CASSGTGLTKQRQETQYF.

The chain uses TRBV5-1 and TRBJ2-7; no reliable D call. Per the germline V gene, CDR1 is SGHRS and CDR2 is YFSETQ. V lost 0 bases to trimming and J lost 6 bases, with 10 bases between them. CDR3 length: 13 residues. The CDR3 sequence is CASSLGVQFEQYF. CDR3 nucleotides: TGCGCCAGCAGCTTGGGGGTTCAGTTCGAGCAGTACTTC.

The J gene is TRBJ1-3, the V gene TRBV15; TRBD1 matches 7 bases. The CDR3 is 16 amino acids. Germline V lookup: CDR1 LNHNV, CDR2 YYDKDF (reference sequence). Trimming cost V 1 base and J 0 bases; bases outside gene matches: 3. The CDR3 nucleotides are TGTGCCACCAGCAGAGTCGGGACAGCCTCTGGAAACACCATATATTTT. Its protein product is CATSRVGTASGNTIYF.

The chain has TRBV5-1 and TRBJ2-1; 12 nucleotides match TRBD2. V shed 3 bases, J shed 5 bases, and the junction held 3 bases outside the gene matches. The CDR3 has 15 residues. Germline V gene lookup returns CDR1 SGHRS and CDR2 YFSETQ. CDR3 sequence reads: CASSSPSGRDNEQFF. The CDR3 nucleotides read TGCGCCAGCAGCTCCCCTAGCGGGAGGGACAATGAGCAGTTCTTC.

The V gene is TRBV2, the J gene TRBJ1-5; 7 nucleotides align to TRBD1. The germline V gene encodes CDR1 SNHLY and CDR2 FYNNEI. The CDR3 sequence is 17 residues long. V shed 0 bases, J shed 6 bases, and the junction held 11 bases outside the gene matches. CDR3 in amino acids: CASSEASDRVEGQPQHF. The DNA of the CDR3 is TGTGCCAGCAGTGAAGCATCCGACAGGGTGGAGGGTCAGCCCCAGCATTTT.

The chain employs TRBV27 and TRBJ2-1; 7 bases match TRBD1. Germline assignment: CDR1 MNHEY and CDR2 SMNVEV (reference sequence). V lost 6 bases and J lost 7; bases outside the gene matches: 21. The CDR3 contains 18 residues. CDR3 residues: CASRSTDPTGWDRNEQFF. The CDR3 DNA follows: TGTGCCAGCAGAAGCACCGACCCGACAGGGTGGGATAGGAATGAGCAGTTCTTC.

This sequence joins TRBV9 and TRBJ2-3; 7 nucleotides agree with TRBD2. The V gene's germline CDR1 is SGDLS and CDR2 YYNGEE. This CDR3 spans 16 amino acids. V lost 1 base, J lost 4 bases, and 9 bases stayed unmatched. The CDR3 DNA reads TGTGCCAGCAGCGTATTAGCCGGGACTACCGCAGATACGCAGTATTTT. This gives the protein CASSVLAGTTADTQYF. Drawing the rest from reference TRBV9 and TRBJ2-3, the complete variable domain is DSGVTQTPKHLITATGQRVTLRCSPRSGDLSVYWYQQSLDQGLQFLIQYYNGEERAKGNILERFSAQQFPDLHSELNLSSLELGDSALYFCASSVLAGTTADTQYFGPGTRLTVL.

This CDR3 reads CASRGTGPGYGYTF. The CDR3 DNA follows: TGTGCCAGCAGGGGCACAGGGCCCGGGTATGGCTACACCTTC. The chain links TRBV6-4 to TRBJ1-2; D is possibly TRBD1 (6 bases). Germline CDR1 reads MRHNA; CDR2 reads SNTAGT. The ends were cut back, 6 bases at V and 5 bases at J, with 16 bases in the middle. The CDR3 length is 14 residues.

The chain employs TRBV28 and TRBJ2-2; 11 bases are a match to TRBD2. The V and J ends lost 5 bases and 2 bases, in that order; junction bases with no gene match: 7. This CDR3 spans 17 amino acids. Germline CDR1 reads MDHEN; CDR2 reads SYDVKM. CDR3 sequence reads: CASSGSGTSGNTGELFF. As DNA, the CDR3 is TGTGCCAGCAGTGGTTCCGGGACTAGCGGAAACACCGGGGAGCTGTTTTTT.

This sequence joins TRBV11-2 and TRBJ2-2; D call uncertain. The CDR3 contains 15 residues. The germline CDR1 and CDR2 sequences are SGHAT and FQNNGV. V was cut by 5 bases and J by 4 bases, with 14 bases left in between. The chain's CDR3 is CASSPSAAGTGELFF. CDR3 in DNA: TGTGCCAGCAGCCCCTCGGCAGCCGGCACCGGGGAGCTGTTTTTT. The full variable domain, in which reference TRBV11-2 and TRBJ2-2 provide the parts outside the CDR3, is EAGVAQSPRYKIIEKRQSVAFWCNPISGHATLYWYQQILGQGPKLLIQFQNNGVVDDSQLPKDRFSAERLKGVDSTLKIQPAKLEDSAVYLCASSPSAAGTGELFFGEGSRLTVL.

The chain uses TRBV13 and TRBJ2-1, with TRBD2 matching 11 bases. V gave up 5 bases and J gave up 0 bases; unmatched junction bases: 3. Germline CDR1 PRHDT, CDR2 FYEKMQ (reference sequence). The CDR3 is 16 amino acids. For the CDR3, the DNA is TGTGCCAGCAGCCCAACTAGCGGGAGCTCCTACAATGAGCAGTTCTTC. Translating gives CASSPTSGSSYNEQFF.

This clone was observed a single time. The chain uses TRBV6-1 and TRBJ2-7; 7 nucleotides line up with TRBD1. The junction had 10 bases not matched to a gene; V was cut back by 8 bases and J by 3 bases. Germline V CDR1 and CDR2: MNHNS, SASEGT. CDR3 length: 14 residues. CDR3 sequence: CASLRQGRVYEQYF. The DNA of the CDR3 is TGTGCCAGCCTAAGACAGGGTAGGGTCTACGAGCAGTACTTC.

This chain connects TRBV7-6 to TRBJ1-2; 9 bases agree with TRBD1. V was pared by 3 bases and J by 3 bases, with 17 bases of the junction left unmatched. This CDR3 comprises 19 residues. The germline V gene encodes CDR1 SGHVS and CDR2 FNYEAQ. DNA for the CDR3: TGTGCCAGCAGCTTGATGCCGGGGACAGGGTGGAAGTATGACTATGGCTACACCTTC. Amino acid sequence: CASSLMPGTGWKYDYGYTF. The full variable domain, completed using reference TRBV7-6 and TRBJ1-2, is GAGVSQSPRYKVTKRGQDVALRCDPISGHVSLYWYRQALGQGPEFLTYFNYEAQQDKSGLPNDRFSAERPEGSISTLTIQRTEQRDSAMYRCASSLMPGTGWKYDYGYTFGSGTRLTVV.

Concerning this clone itself: A junction end diverges from the germline sequence, so it may reflect a read error. V gene TRBV5-1 combines with J gene TRBJ1-3; D is possibly TRBD1 (6 bases). CDR3 length equals 15 residues. From germline, CDR1 is SGHRS and CDR2 YFSETQ. The CDR3 DNA follows: TGCTCCAGCAGCTTGGAAGCAGGGGATGGAAACACCATATATTTT. It yields the protein CSSSLEAGDGNTIYF. The full variable domain, in which reference TRBV5-1 and TRBJ1-3 provide the parts outside the CDR3, is KAGVTQTPRYLIKTRGQQVTLSCSPISGHRSVSWYQQTPGQGLQFLFEYFSETQRNKGNFPGRFSGRQFSNSRSEMNVSTLELGDSALYLCSSSLEAGDGNTIYFGEGSWLTVV.

The rearrangement uses TRBV7-9 and TRBJ2-7; D call uncertain. Germline V gene lookup returns CDR1 SEHNR and CDR2 FQNEAQ (reference sequence). Deletions cut 3 bases from V and 9 bases from J, with 24 bases between. This CDR3 has 16 residues. This CDR3 is CASSFHPSTALQGQYF. CDR3 nucleotides: TGTGCCAGCAGCTTCCACCCGTCGACGGCCCTGCAAGGGCAGTACTTC.

The chain links TRBV28 to TRBJ1-4, with D possibly TRBD1 on 5 matching bases. Germline CDR1 reads MDHEN; CDR2 reads SYDVKM. Between the trimmed V and J ends, which lost 4 bases and 5 bases, there was a span of 14 bases. This CDR3 contains 15 residues. The CDR3 DNA sequence: TGTGCCAGCAGTTCAAACCGGGACGGGAATGAAAAACTGTTTTTT. Protein sequence: CASSSNRDGNEKLFF. The full variable domain, completed using reference TRBV28 and TRBJ1-4, is DVKVTQSSRYLVKRTGEKVFLECVQDMDHENMFWYRQDPGLGLRLIYFSYDVKMKEKGDIPEGYSVSREKKERFSLILESASTNQTSMYLCASSSNRDGNEKLFFGSGTQLSVL.

This rearrangement joins TRBV20-1 to TRBJ1-1, with no clear D. This CDR3 is 11 amino acids long. V lost 6 bases and J 7 bases, leaving 12 bases between the germline ends. The germline V gene encodes CDR1 DFQATT and CDR2 SNEGSKA (reference sequence). The CDR3 loop reads CSAGHRFEAFF. DNA for the CDR3: TGCAGTGCCGGCCACCGCTTTGAAGCTTTCTTT.

The V call is TRBV27, the J call TRBJ1-2, with D unresolved. With 4 bases removed from V and 4 bases from J, the gap between germline ends came to 13 bases. The germline gives CDR1 MNHEY, CDR2 SMNVEV (reference sequence). CDR3 size: 14 residues. CDR3 region: CASSSDTTLYGYTF. In DNA form, the CDR3 reads TGTGCCAGCAGTTCCGACACGACCCTCTATGGCTACACCTTC.

CDR3 amino acids: CAWSTPAVETETQYF. CDR3 nucleotides: TGTGCCTGGAGTACCCCAGCGGTAGAAACGGAGACCCAGTACTTC. The chain joins TRBV30 to TRBJ2-5; possibly TRBD2 for D (5 bases). CDR1 is GTSNPN, CDR2 SVGIG, per germline (reference sequence). V lost 2 bases, J lost 5 bases, and 18 bases lay in between. The CDR3 is made up of 15 amino acids.

The chain combines TRBV28 with TRBJ1-4, with D maybe TRBD1 (6 bases). Germline V gene data show CDR1 as MDHEN and CDR2 as SYDVKM. This CDR3 has 14 amino acids. The V and J ends lost 8 bases and 8 bases respectively, with 18 bases between them. The CDR3 DNA is TGTGCCAGCTCCCTCGGGACTAGGGGGGAAAAACTGTTTTTT. As protein: CASSLGTRGEKLFF.

The chain is built from TRBV18 and TRBJ2-2, with 8 bases lining up with TRBD2. Germline-derived CDR1 and CDR2 are KGHSH and LQKENI. CDR3 length: 17 residues. The V gene end was trimmed by 6 bases and the J gene end by 8 bases; junction bases not matched to a gene: 17. CDR3 in amino acids: CASSRAGTRDGRGELFF. The CDR3, as DNA: TGTGCCAGCTCCCGAGCCGGGACTAGGGACGGGAGGGGGGAGCTGTTTTTT.